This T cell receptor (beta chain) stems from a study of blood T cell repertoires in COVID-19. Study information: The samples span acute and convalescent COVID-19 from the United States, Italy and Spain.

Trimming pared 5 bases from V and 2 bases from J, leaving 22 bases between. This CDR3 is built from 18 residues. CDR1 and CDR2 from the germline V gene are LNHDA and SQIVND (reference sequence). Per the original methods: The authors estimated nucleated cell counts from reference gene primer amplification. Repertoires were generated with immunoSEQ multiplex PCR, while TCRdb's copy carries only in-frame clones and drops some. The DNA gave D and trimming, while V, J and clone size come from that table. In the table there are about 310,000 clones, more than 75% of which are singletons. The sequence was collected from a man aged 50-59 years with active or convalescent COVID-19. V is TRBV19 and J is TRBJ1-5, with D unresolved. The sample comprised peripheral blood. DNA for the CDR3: TGTGCCAGTAGTCCAACCGCGTCGGGGATCGAGGGCAATCAGCCCCAGCATTTT. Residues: CASSPTASGIEGNQPQHF.